The rows below give T cell receptor beta chains drawn from one sample of a study of a mutant IDH1 vaccine in newly diagnosed glioma. Antigen specificity for these receptors is unknown. The protocol was immunoSEQ multiplex PCR, while the TCRdb copy is restricted to in-frame clones and leaves out a portion. Among about 36,000 clones listed, more than 80% were seen once. Sequenced here: PBMCs, sampled from a glioma patient whose treatment included an IDH1 peptide vaccine. The source is a man aged 45-60 years with glioma. The CDR3 runs from the conserved cysteine through the conserved F or W. Fields, in order: CDR3 DNA, CDR3 protein, clone size, D gene, J gene, V gene. D genes are given only for firm matches. Size is stated for part of the rows, as once, few or many counts, or as a class when the clone is expanded.

CDR3nt: TGTGCCAGCAGTTGGTCCCAAGGCATCACTGAAGCTTTCTTT
CDR3aa: CASSWSQGITEAFF
abundance: .
d_gene: .
j_gene: TRBJ1-1
v_gene: TRBV7-2

CDR3nt: TGTGCCAGCAGCTTAACGCCAACTAATGAAAAACTGTTTTTT
CDR3aa: CASSLTPTNEKLFF
abundance: .
d_gene: .
j_gene: TRBJ1-4
v_gene: TRBV7-6

CDR3nt: TGTGCCAGCAGCTTGTCGGGATCCTACAATGAGCAGTTCTTC
CDR3aa: CASSLSGSYNEQFF
abundance: .
d_gene: .
j_gene: TRBJ2-1
v_gene: TRBV5-8

CDR3nt: TGTGCCAGCAGCTTAGCCCCTCAGAGTTCTGGAAACACCATATATTTT
CDR3aa: CASSLAPQSSGNTIYF
abundance: .
d_gene: .
j_gene: TRBJ1-3
v_gene: TRBV7-2

CDR3nt: TGTGCCAGCAGCCTGGCCGCAACTAACTATGGCTACACCTTC
CDR3aa: CASSLAATNYGYTF
abundance: .
d_gene: .
j_gene: TRBJ1-2
v_gene: TRBV7-9

CDR3nt: TGCGCCAGCAGCCAAGGACAGGGTGAGAAAGCTTTCTTT
CDR3aa: CASSQGQGEKAFF
abundance: few
d_gene: TRBD1
j_gene: TRBJ1-1
v_gene: TRBV4-3

CDR3nt: TGTGCCAGCAGCCCCGTGACCATTGCAGGGAACACTGAAGCTTTCTTT
CDR3aa: CASSPVTIAGNTEAFF
abundance: medium-sized
d_gene: .
j_gene: TRBJ1-1
v_gene: TRBV27

CDR3nt: TGTGCCAGCTCACCAGATACCCGGTCCGGCGAGCAGTACTTC
CDR3aa: CASSPDTRSGEQYF
abundance: .
d_gene: .
j_gene: TRBJ2-7
v_gene: TRBV18

CDR3nt: TGTGCCAGTAGTGCCGGGACAGTCGGAAACACCATATATTTT
CDR3aa: CASSAGTVGNTIYF
abundance: .
d_gene: TRBD1
j_gene: TRBJ1-3
v_gene: TRBV19

CDR3nt: TGCAGCGTAATGCTGAACACTGAAGCTTTCTTT
CDR3aa: CSVMLNTEAFF
abundance: few
d_gene: .
j_gene: TRBJ1-1
v_gene: TRBV29-1

CDR3nt: TGTGCCAGCAGCTTCGGTACAGAAGAGACCCAGTACTTC
CDR3aa: CASSFGTEETQYF
abundance: .
d_gene: .
j_gene: TRBJ2-5
v_gene: TRBV5-6

CDR3nt: TGTGCCAGCAGCCCGCGATTCGGGACTAGCGGGGTTCGGAAGTACGAGCAGTACTTC
CDR3aa: CASSPRFGTSGVRKYEQYF
abundance: few
d_gene: TRBD2
j_gene: TRBJ2-7
v_gene: TRBV7-9

CDR3nt: TGTGCCAGCAGCTTAGCGCAGGGCGGGCCCGAAGGCTACACCTTC
CDR3aa: CASSLAQGGPEGYTF
abundance: .
d_gene: .
j_gene: TRBJ1-2
v_gene: TRBV7-2

CDR3nt: TGTGCCACCCACACGGGTAACTTGGGAAATCAGCCCCAGCATTTT
CDR3aa: CATHTGNLGNQPQHF
abundance: .
d_gene: .
j_gene: TRBJ1-5
v_gene: TRBV19

CDR3nt: TGTGCCAGCAGGCGCCCGGGGCGCGCCGGGGAGCTGTTTTTT
CDR3aa: CASRRPGRAGELFF
abundance: .
d_gene: .
j_gene: TRBJ2-2
v_gene: TRBV7-2

CDR3nt: TGTGCCAGTAGTAAGGTCGAAGAGACCCAGTACTTC
CDR3aa: CASSKVEETQYF
abundance: .
d_gene: .
j_gene: TRBJ2-5
v_gene: TRBV19

CDR3nt: TGTGCCAGCAGTGAATCCCCCGGGACAGGGGAAGGCTACACCTTC
CDR3aa: CASSESPGTGEGYTF
abundance: .
d_gene: TRBD1
j_gene: TRBJ1-2
v_gene: TRBV2

CDR3nt: TGCAGCGTTAGAGGGGGGGTAGGGTTCACAGATACGCAGTATTTT
CDR3aa: CSVRGGVGFTDTQYF
abundance: .
d_gene: .
j_gene: TRBJ2-3
v_gene: TRBV29-1

CDR3nt: TGTGCCAGCAGTGAATGGCGGACAGGGGGGGATGGCTACACCTTC
CDR3aa: CASSEWRTGGDGYTF
abundance: .
d_gene: TRBD1
j_gene: TRBJ1-2
v_gene: TRBV2

CDR3nt: TGTGCCAGTAGTGGGCTTAATCAGCCCCAGCATTTT
CDR3aa: CASSGLNQPQHF
abundance: .
d_gene: .
j_gene: TRBJ1-5
v_gene: TRBV19

CDR3nt: TGTGCCAGCAGTGACTCCCAAGGGGACACAGATACGCAGTATTTT
CDR3aa: CASSDSQGDTDTQYF
abundance: few
d_gene: .
j_gene: TRBJ2-3
v_gene: TRBV6-4

CDR3nt: TGTGCCATCACCCTGCCACTTCGAAGAGGTGAAGCTTTCTTT
CDR3aa: CAITLPLRRGEAFF
abundance: .
d_gene: .
j_gene: TRBJ1-1
v_gene: TRBV10-3

CDR3nt: TGTGCCAGCAGTTACTATAGAAACACCGGGGAGCTGTTTTTT
CDR3aa: CASSYYRNTGELFF
abundance: .
d_gene: .
j_gene: TRBJ2-2
v_gene: TRBV6-6

CDR3nt: TGTGCCAGCAGCCCGGAAGGGGGGAGCGAAAAACTGTTTTTT
CDR3aa: CASSPEGGSEKLFF
abundance: .
d_gene: .
j_gene: TRBJ1-4
v_gene: TRBV5-4

CDR3nt: TGCAGTGCTGACCCTGGAGAGCAGTACTTC
CDR3aa: CSADPGEQYF
abundance: .
d_gene: .
j_gene: TRBJ2-7
v_gene: TRBV20-1

CDR3nt: TGTGCCAGCAGCCAAGGGGGTAGCGGGACAGATACGCAGTATTTT
CDR3aa: CASSQGGSGTDTQYF
abundance: .
d_gene: TRBD2
j_gene: TRBJ2-3
v_gene: TRBV4-2

CDR3nt: TGTGCCAGCAGGGGGAGGGACAGGGGAACTGAAGCTTTCTTT
CDR3aa: CASRGRDRGTEAFF
abundance: .
d_gene: TRBD1
j_gene: TRBJ1-1
v_gene: TRBV25-1

CDR3nt: TGTGCCAGTAGTTCTGGGACAGCCTACGAGCAGTACTTC
CDR3aa: CASSSGTAYEQYF
abundance: .
d_gene: TRBD1
j_gene: TRBJ2-7
v_gene: TRBV19

CDR3nt: TGCGCCAGCAGCTGGGGACAGGGCTCCTACGAGCAGTACTTC
CDR3aa: CASSWGQGSYEQYF
abundance: .
d_gene: TRBD1
j_gene: TRBJ2-7
v_gene: TRBV5-1

CDR3nt: TGTGCCAGCAGCGGGGACCCCCTTAAGGGCTCCTACGAGCAGTACTTC
CDR3aa: CASSGDPLKGSYEQYF
abundance: .
d_gene: .
j_gene: TRBJ2-7
v_gene: TRBV13

CDR3nt: TGCAGTGCTAGAGGAGGCCGGGAAGCTTTCTTT
CDR3aa: CSARGGREAFF
abundance: .
d_gene: .
j_gene: TRBJ1-1
v_gene: TRBV20-1

CDR3nt: TGTGCCAGCATTCACAGGAGGACAGGATTAGGAACCGGGGAGCTGTTTTTT
CDR3aa: CASIHRRTGLGTGELFF
abundance: .
d_gene: TRBD1
j_gene: TRBJ2-2
v_gene: TRBV27

CDR3nt: TGTGCCAGCACCCTTCGTTTGGGGCCTCCTGGAAACACCATATATTTT
CDR3aa: CASTLRLGPPGNTIYF
abundance: .
d_gene: .
j_gene: TRBJ1-3
v_gene: TRBV11-3

CDR3nt: TGTGCCAGCAGCTTGGACAGGGCCCAAGGAAAACTGTTTTTT
CDR3aa: CASSLDRAQGKLFF
abundance: few
d_gene: .
j_gene: TRBJ1-4
v_gene: TRBV5-4

CDR3nt: TGTGCCAGCAGTGAATTCGGATCGAATACCTACGAGCAGTACTTC
CDR3aa: CASSEFGSNTYEQYF
abundance: .
d_gene: .
j_gene: TRBJ2-7
v_gene: TRBV2

CDR3nt: TGTGCCAGCAGCTTAGAAAGGAACACCGGGGAGCTGTTTTTT
CDR3aa: CASSLERNTGELFF
abundance: .
d_gene: .
j_gene: TRBJ2-2
v_gene: TRBV11-3

CDR3nt: TGTGCCAGCAGCGCTGGCGGACAGGGGCGAACTGAAGCTTTCTTT
CDR3aa: CASSAGGQGRTEAFF
abundance: .
d_gene: TRBD1
j_gene: TRBJ1-1
v_gene: TRBV7-6

CDR3nt: TGTGCCAGCAAAATACAGGGGGAAACTGAAGCTTTCTTT
CDR3aa: CASKIQGETEAFF
abundance: few
d_gene: TRBD1
j_gene: TRBJ1-1
v_gene: TRBV6-1

CDR3nt: TGTGCCAGCAGCATCGGGCTTAGGGGCACAGATACGCAGTATTTT
CDR3aa: CASSIGLRGTDTQYF
abundance: .
d_gene: .
j_gene: TRBJ2-3
v_gene: TRBV5-6

CDR3nt: TGTGCCAGCAGCCGGGGGGGGAGCCGGGCGGCTGAAGCTTTCTTT
CDR3aa: CASSRGGSRAAEAFF
abundance: .
d_gene: .
j_gene: TRBJ1-1
v_gene: TRBV5-4

CDR3nt: TGCGCCAGCAGCTTGGTCCCTCCAGGCACTGGAAACACCATATATTTT
CDR3aa: CASSLVPPGTGNTIYF
abundance: .
d_gene: .
j_gene: TRBJ1-3
v_gene: TRBV5-1

CDR3nt: TGTGCCAGCAGCCAAGATGACAGGTTCGGTGGCTACACCTTC
CDR3aa: CASSQDDRFGGYTF
abundance: .
d_gene: .
j_gene: TRBJ1-2
v_gene: TRBV14

CDR3nt: TGTGCCAGCAGCCGGGACAGCCAGAAGGAGCAGTACTTC
CDR3aa: CASSRDSQKEQYF
abundance: .
d_gene: TRBD1
j_gene: TRBJ2-7
v_gene: TRBV2

CDR3nt: TGTGCCAGCAGTACGACTAGCGGGGGGCTTGGGACCCAGTACTTC
CDR3aa: CASSTTSGGLGTQYF
abundance: .
d_gene: TRBD2
j_gene: TRBJ2-5
v_gene: TRBV6-6

CDR3nt: TGCGCCAGCAGCCAAGACGCCGACTACTTGGAGACCCAGTACTTC
CDR3aa: CASSQDADYLETQYF
abundance: .
d_gene: .
j_gene: TRBJ2-5
v_gene: TRBV4-3

CDR3nt: TGTGCCTGGACCCCACCCCAGGCGAAGAATTCACCCCTCCACTTT
CDR3aa: CAWTPPQAKNSPLHF
abundance: once
d_gene: .
j_gene: TRBJ1-6
v_gene: TRBV30

CDR3nt: TGTGCCAGCAGTTTATACGGACAAATACTTGGTTTGGTTTTT
CDR3aa: CASSLYGQILGLVF
abundance: .
d_gene: .
j_gene: TRBJ1-4
v_gene: TRBV27

CDR3nt: TGTGCCAGCAGTGGTTCTAATCTGGGCACTGAAGCTTTCTTT
CDR3aa: CASSGSNLGTEAFF
abundance: .
d_gene: .
j_gene: TRBJ1-1
v_gene: TRBV25-1

CDR3nt: TGTGCCATCAGGGCGGGAGAGGGGACAGAACAAGAGACCCAGTACTTC
CDR3aa: CAIRAGEGTEQETQYF
abundance: .
d_gene: .
j_gene: TRBJ2-5
v_gene: TRBV10-3

CDR3nt: TGTGCCAGCAGTTTATCGGACTCACTAGTCTACGAGCAGTACTTC
CDR3aa: CASSLSDSLVYEQYF
abundance: .
d_gene: .
j_gene: TRBJ2-7
v_gene: TRBV27

CDR3nt: TGTGCCAGCAGCGTCCAGGGTAGCGTTCATGAGCAGTTCTTC
CDR3aa: CASSVQGSVHEQFF
abundance: .
d_gene: .
j_gene: TRBJ2-1
v_gene: TRBV5-6

CDR3nt: TGTGCCAGCAGCGCGGGACACCTTTCCTCTGGGGCCAACGTCCTGACTTTC
CDR3aa: CASSAGHLSSGANVLTF
abundance: once
d_gene: .
j_gene: TRBJ2-6
v_gene: TRBV5-6

CDR3nt: TGTGCCAGCAGCCCCTCAACCGGGGAGCTGTTTTTT
CDR3aa: CASSPSTGELFF
abundance: .
d_gene: .
j_gene: TRBJ2-2
v_gene: TRBV7-8

CDR3nt: TGTGCCAGCAGCTCCTTCGGGGGGAATCAGCCCCAGCATTTT
CDR3aa: CASSSFGGNQPQHF
abundance: few
d_gene: .
j_gene: TRBJ1-5
v_gene: TRBV5-4

CDR3nt: TGTGCCAGCAGTGAAGCGGAGACAGGGGGCTATGGCTACACCTTC
CDR3aa: CASSEAETGGYGYTF
abundance: medium-sized
d_gene: TRBD1
j_gene: TRBJ1-2
v_gene: TRBV6-1

CDR3nt: TGTGCCAGCAGTACCTCCAGGGGAACCGGGGAGCTGTTTTTT
CDR3aa: CASSTSRGTGELFF
abundance: .
d_gene: .
j_gene: TRBJ2-2
v_gene: TRBV5-6

CDR3nt: TGTGCCAGTTCGATAGGGGGGCGAAGCAATCAGCCCCAGCATTTT
CDR3aa: CASSIGGRSNQPQHF
abundance: once
d_gene: .
j_gene: TRBJ1-5
v_gene: TRBV19